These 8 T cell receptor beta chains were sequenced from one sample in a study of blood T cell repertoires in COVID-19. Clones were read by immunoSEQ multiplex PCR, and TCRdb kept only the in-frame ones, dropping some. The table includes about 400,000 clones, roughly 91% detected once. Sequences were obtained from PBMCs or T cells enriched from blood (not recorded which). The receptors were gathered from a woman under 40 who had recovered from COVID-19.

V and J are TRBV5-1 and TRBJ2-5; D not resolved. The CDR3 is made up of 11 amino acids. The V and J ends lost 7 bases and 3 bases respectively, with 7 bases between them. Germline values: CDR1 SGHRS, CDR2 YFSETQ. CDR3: CASQNEETQYF. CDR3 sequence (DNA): TGCGCCAGCCAGAACGAAGAGACCCAGTACTTC.

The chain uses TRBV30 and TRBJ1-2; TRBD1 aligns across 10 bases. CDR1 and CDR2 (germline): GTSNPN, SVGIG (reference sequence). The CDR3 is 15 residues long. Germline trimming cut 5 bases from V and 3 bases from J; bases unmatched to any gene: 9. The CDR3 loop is CAWGHIGTGDYGYTF. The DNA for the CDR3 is TGTGCCTGGGGTCACATCGGGACAGGGGACTATGGCTACACCTTC.

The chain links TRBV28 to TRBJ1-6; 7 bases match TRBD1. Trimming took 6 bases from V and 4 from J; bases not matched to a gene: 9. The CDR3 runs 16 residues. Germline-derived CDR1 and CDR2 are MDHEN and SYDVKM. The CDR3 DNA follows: TGTGCCAGCAGCAACCGGGACAGCGGATATAATTCACCCCTCCACTTT. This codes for CASSNRDSGYNSPLHF.

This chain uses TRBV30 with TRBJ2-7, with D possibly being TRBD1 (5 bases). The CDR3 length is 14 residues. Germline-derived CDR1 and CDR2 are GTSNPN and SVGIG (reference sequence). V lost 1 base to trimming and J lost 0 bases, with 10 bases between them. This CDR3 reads CAWSARQSSYEQYF. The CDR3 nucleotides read TGTGCCTGGAGTGCCCGACAGAGCTCCTACGAGCAGTACTTC.

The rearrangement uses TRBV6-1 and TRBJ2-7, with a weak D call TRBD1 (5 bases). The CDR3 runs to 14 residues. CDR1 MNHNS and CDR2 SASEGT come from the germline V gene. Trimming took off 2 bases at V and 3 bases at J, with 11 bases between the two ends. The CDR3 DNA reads TGTGCCAGCAGTGAACGGCGACAGTACTACGAGCAGTACTTC. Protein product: CASSERRQYYEQYF.

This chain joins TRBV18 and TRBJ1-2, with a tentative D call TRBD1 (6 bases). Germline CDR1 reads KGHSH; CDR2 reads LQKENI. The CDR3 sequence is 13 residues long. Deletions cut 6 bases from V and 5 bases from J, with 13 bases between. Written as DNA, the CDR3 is TGTGCCAGCTCCGACCAGGGGCTATATGGCTACACCTTC. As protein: CASSDQGLYGYTF.

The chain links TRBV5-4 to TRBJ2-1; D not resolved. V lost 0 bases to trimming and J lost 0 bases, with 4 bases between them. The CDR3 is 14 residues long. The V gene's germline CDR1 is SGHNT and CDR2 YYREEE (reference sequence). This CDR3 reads CASSLGSSYNEQFF. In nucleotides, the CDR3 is TGTGCCAGCAGCTTGGGCAGCTCCTACAATGAGCAGTTCTTC.

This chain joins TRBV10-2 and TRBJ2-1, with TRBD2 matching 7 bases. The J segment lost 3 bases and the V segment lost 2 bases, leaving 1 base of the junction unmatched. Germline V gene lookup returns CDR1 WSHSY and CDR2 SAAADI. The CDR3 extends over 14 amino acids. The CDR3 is CASSEGGGYNEQFF. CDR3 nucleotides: TGCGCCAGCAGTGAGGGGGGGGGCTACAATGAGCAGTTCTTC.